These T cell receptor beta chains were read from a single sample in a study of blood T cell repertoires in COVID-19. Generated by immunoSEQ multiplex PCR, the TCRdb table keeps only in-frame clones and is missing some. The sample has about 150,000 clones, around 83% seen once; the top ten hold 12%. The sequenced material came from peripheral blood. Receptors were obtained from a woman aged 60-75 years with COVID-19, enrolled during active disease. Each CDR3 is given with its conserved first and last residue. D genes are given only for firm matches. Expanded clones are given a class, and other clones once, few, many or no size at all.

size: .
length: 15
V: TRBV7-3
J: TRBJ2-3
D: TRBD1
DNA: TGTGCCAGCAGCTTTAGACAGGGGTCGCCAGATACGCAGTATTTT
CDR3: CASSFRQGSPDTQYF

size: .
length: 14
V: TRBV3-1/TRBV3-2
J: TRBJ1-2
D: .
DNA: TGTGCCAGCAGCCGCGGCGCACAGGGCCATGGCTACACCTTC
CDR3: CASSRGAQGHGYTF

size: .
length: 15
V: TRBV5-1
J: TRBJ2-7
D: TRBD1
DNA: TGCGCCAGCAGCTTGGATGGACAGGGAACCTACGAGCAGTACTTC
CDR3: CASSLDGQGTYEQYF

size: once
length: 15
V: TRBV5-6
J: TRBJ1-4
D: TRBD1
DNA: TGTGCCAGCAGCGGGGGTCGGGACAGGGATGAAAAACTGTTTTTT
CDR3: CASSGGRDRDEKLFF

size: .
length: 13
V: TRBV5-1
J: TRBJ1-1
D: .
DNA: TGCGCCAGCAGCCCGACTCTGAACACTGAAGCTTTCTTT
CDR3: CASSPTLNTEAFF

size: .
length: 14
V: TRBV7-9
J: TRBJ2-5
D: .
DNA: TGTGCCAGCAGCTTAAACAGCAACCAAGAGACCCAGTACTTC
CDR3: CASSLNSNQETQYF

size: .
length: 15
V: TRBV7-3
J: TRBJ2-1
D: .
DNA: TGTGCCAGCAGCAGACGAGGAGGGAGCTACAATGAGCAGTTCTTC
CDR3: CASSRRGGSYNEQFF

size: once
length: 15
V: TRBV5-4
J: TRBJ1-2
D: .
DNA: TGTGCCAGCAGCTCCCGGGGGGGTGGGAACTATGGCTACACCTTC
CDR3: CASSSRGGGNYGYTF

size: .
length: 16
V: TRBV24-1
J: TRBJ1-5
D: .
DNA: TGTGCCACCAGTGATTCCGACGTGGGGGGTAATCAGCCCCAGCATTTT
CDR3: CATSDSDVGGNQPQHF

size: .
length: 14
V: TRBV11-2
J: TRBJ1-4
D: TRBD1
DNA: TGTGCCAGCAGCTTAGGACAGGGGAGCGAAAAACTGTTTTTT
CDR3: CASSLGQGSEKLFF

size: .
length: 16
V: TRBV10-3
J: TRBJ1-4
D: TRBD1
DNA: TGTGCCATCAGTCCCGGGACAGTCTCAACTAATGAAAAACTGTTTTTT
CDR3: CAISPGTVSTNEKLFF

size: .
length: 16
V: TRBV1
J: TRBJ1-1
D: .
DNA: TGCACCAGCAGCCAAGATACGGGACAACCGAACACTGAAGCTTTCTTT
CDR3: CTSSQDTGQPNTEAFF

size: .
length: 13
V: TRBV19
J: TRBJ1-2
D: .
DNA: TGTGCCAGTAGTGCGGACAGCGTCTATGGCTACACCTTC
CDR3: CASSADSVYGYTF

size: once
length: 16
V: TRBV19
J: TRBJ2-1
D: TRBD1
DNA: TGTGCCAGTATGAAGGGGGCAGATGATGGTAGCAATGAGCAGTTCTTC
CDR3: CASMKGADDGSNEQFF

size: few
length: 11
V: TRBV20-1
J: TRBJ1-2
D: .
DNA: TGCAGTGCTCGGGTCACACCTGGCTACACCTTC
CDR3: CSARVTPGYTF

size: .
length: 15
V: TRBV19
J: TRBJ2-6
D: TRBD1
DNA: TGTGCCAGTACCACACAGGGGGCTGGGGCCAACGTCCTGACTTTC
CDR3: CASTTQGAGANVLTF

size: .
length: 14
V: TRBV2
J: TRBJ1-5
D: TRBD1
DNA: TGTGCCAGCAGTTCCGGGACAGGGAATCAGCCCCAGCATTTT
CDR3: CASSSGTGNQPQHF

size: .
length: 15
V: TRBV19
J: TRBJ1-6
D: TRBD1
DNA: TGTGCCAGTTCTGACAGGGGATCCTATAATTCACCCCTCCACTTT
CDR3: CASSDRGSYNSPLHF

size: .
length: 14
V: TRBV29-1
J: TRBJ2-1
D: TRBD2
DNA: TGCAGCGTTGGCCCGGGACTAGGCTACAATGAGCAGTTCTTC
CDR3: CSVGPGLGYNEQFF

size: once
length: 14
V: TRBV5-6
J: TRBJ2-7
D: .
DNA: TGTGCCAGCAGCTTCCCGGGACACTCAAACGAGCAGTACTTC
CDR3: CASSFPGHSNEQYF

size: .
length: 12
V: TRBV24-1
J: TRBJ1-1
D: .
DNA: TGTGCCACCAGTAAAGGGCAGGGTGAAGCTTTCTTT
CDR3: CATSKGQGEAFF

size: .
length: 14
V: TRBV6-2/TRBV6-3
J: TRBJ2-1
D: .
DNA: TGTGCCAGCAGTTTCCAGGGAACAAACAATGAGCAGTTCTTC
CDR3: CASSFQGTNNEQFF

size: .
length: 13
V: TRBV18
J: TRBJ1-5
D: .
DNA: TGTGCCAGCTCACCGGGGCAGGGACAGCCCCAGCATTTT
CDR3: CASSPGQGQPQHF

size: .
length: 14
V: TRBV6-6
J: TRBJ2-1
D: .
DNA: TGTGCCAGCAGAATAGACGGGATTTACAATGAGCAGTTCTTC
CDR3: CASRIDGIYNEQFF

size: .
length: 13
V: TRBV19
J: TRBJ2-3
D: .
DNA: TGTGCCAGTAGTAAGGACAGTGAGGATACGCAGTATTTT
CDR3: CASSKDSEDTQYF

size: .
length: 15
V: TRBV7-7
J: TRBJ1-5
D: .
DNA: TGTGCTAGCAGCTTATCTCCTGGTCGCGATCAGCCCCAGCATTTT
CDR3: CASSLSPGRDQPQHF

size: .
length: 14
V: TRBV6-5
J: TRBJ2-5
D: TRBD2
DNA: TGTGCCAGCAGGAGACTAGCGGGAACAGAGACCCAGTACTTC
CDR3: CASRRLAGTETQYF

size: .
length: 14
V: TRBV5-1
J: TRBJ1-5
D: .
DNA: TGCGCCAGCAGCCTCGGGGGAAACAATCAGCCCCAGCATTTT
CDR3: CASSLGGNNQPQHF

size: .
length: 12
V: TRBV18
J: TRBJ1-1
D: .
DNA: TGTGCCAGCCGCACAGGGAACACTGAAGCTTTCTTT
CDR3: CASRTGNTEAFF

size: .
length: 16
V: TRBV27
J: TRBJ1-1
D: TRBD1
DNA: TGTGCCAGCAGCCACCCGTACCGGGGACAGCACACTGAAGCTTTCTTT
CDR3: CASSHPYRGQHTEAFF

size: .
length: 15
V: TRBV6-2/TRBV6-3
J: TRBJ2-5
D: TRBD1
DNA: TGTGCCAGCAGTCTGGACAGGGCCCTGGGAGAGACCCAGTACTTC
CDR3: CASSLDRALGETQYF

size: .
length: 14
V: TRBV6-5
J: TRBJ2-1
D: TRBD2
DNA: TGTGCCAGCAGCCCCCCTAGCGGTGGGAATGAGCAGTTCTTC
CDR3: CASSPPSGGNEQFF

size: .
length: 16
V: TRBV24-1
J: TRBJ2-1
D: .
DNA: TGTGCCACCAGTGACCGGGACTCCGCAAGGGAACATGAGCAGTTCTTC
CDR3: CATSDRDSAREHEQFF

size: .
length: 14
V: TRBV7-6
J: TRBJ1-1
D: .
DNA: TGTGCCAGCAGCTTTGTAGAACCTAACACTGAAGCTTTCTTT
CDR3: CASSFVEPNTEAFF

size: .
length: 15
V: TRBV5-1
J: TRBJ2-1
D: .
DNA: TGCGCCAGCAGCTTGGGGGCCTCCTCATACAATGAGCAGTTCTTC
CDR3: CASSLGASSYNEQFF

size: once
length: 15
V: TRBV11-2
J: TRBJ2-5
D: .
DNA: TGTGCCAGCAGCTTATGGGCAGTAAGCCAAGAGACCCAGTACTTC
CDR3: CASSLWAVSQETQYF

size: .
length: 15
V: TRBV20-1
J: TRBJ2-3
D: TRBD2
DNA: TGCAGTGCTAGTGAGGCGGGAGGGCCGACAGATACGCAGTATTTT
CDR3: CSASEAGGPTDTQYF

size: .
length: 11
V: TRBV12-3/TRBV12-4
J: TRBJ2-1
D: .
DNA: TGTGCCAGCAGCCCGACAAGCGGGCAGTTCTTC
CDR3: CASSPTSGQFF

size: .
length: 15
V: TRBV5-1
J: TRBJ2-1
D: TRBD1
DNA: TGCGCCAGCAGCTTGTCAGGGGGAACCTACAATGAGCAGTTCTTC
CDR3: CASSLSGGTYNEQFF

size: .
length: 20
V: TRBV21-1
J: TRBJ2-2
D: .
DNA: TGTGCCAGCAGCATAGCTAGCGGGAGGGTACGCCCCGAGGACACCGGGGAGCTGTTTTTT
CDR3: CASSIASGRVRPEDTGELFF

size: .
length: 14
V: TRBV5-1
J: TRBJ2-3
D: .
DNA: TGCGCCAGCAGCTTGGAGATTAGTACAGATACGCAGTATTTT
CDR3: CASSLEISTDTQYF

size: .
length: 14
V: TRBV6-6
J: TRBJ1-1
D: .
DNA: TGTGCCAGCATTTCGGGGGACCCGCACACTGAAGCTTTCTTT
CDR3: CASISGDPHTEAFF

size: .
length: 15
V: TRBV6-5
J: TRBJ1-4
D: TRBD1
DNA: TGTGCCAGCAGGAGAACAGGGGCAACTAATGAAAAACTGTTTTTT
CDR3: CASRRTGATNEKLFF

size: .
length: 13
V: TRBV28
J: TRBJ1-5
D: .
DNA: TGTGCCAGCAGCCCAGGGGCCGATCAGCCCCAGCATTTT
CDR3: CASSPGADQPQHF

size: .
length: 13
V: TRBV15
J: TRBJ2-1
D: .
DNA: TGTGCCACCAGCAGAGATGGAGGGGATGAGCAGTTCTTC
CDR3: CATSRDGGDEQFF

size: .
length: 15
V: TRBV6-2/TRBV6-3
J: TRBJ2-7
D: .
DNA: TGTGCCAGCAGTTACGGGGCGGCCCCTTCCTACGAGCAGTACTTC
CDR3: CASSYGAAPSYEQYF

size: .
length: 14
V: TRBV7-9
J: TRBJ1-1
D: .
DNA: TGTGCCAGCAGCTTAGTGTCGTGGAACACTGAAGCTTTCTTT
CDR3: CASSLVSWNTEAFF

size: .
length: 15
V: TRBV27
J: TRBJ1-1
D: .
DNA: TGTGCCAGCAGTTTAAGGTCTCGGGGGTACACTGAAGCTTTCTTT
CDR3: CASSLRSRGYTEAFF

size: .
length: 13
V: TRBV13
J: TRBJ2-3
D: TRBD1
DNA: TGTGCCAGCAGCACCAACAGGGGAGATACGCAGTATTTT
CDR3: CASSTNRGDTQYF